Each of the 20 T cell receptor beta chains below was sequenced from the same sample in a study of graft-versus-host responses after intestinal transplantation. Assay: immunoSEQ multiplex PCR; the TCRdb copy retains only in-frame clones and omits some. The sample consists of 95,000 to 130,000 clones, about nine tenths of them appearing once. These receptors lack a known antigen. Sequenced material: unstimulated CD4+ T cells sorted from spleen or lymph node cells, taken before intestinal transplant. All receptors derive from a human donor who received an intestinal transplant.

This clone turned up a few times. V is TRBV4-1 and J is TRBJ1-5; a possible D gene is TRBD1 (6 bases). CDR3 size: 16 residues. Germline V gives CDR1 MGHRA, CDR2 YSYEKL. The V end was cut by 4 bases, the J end by 3 bases, with 16 bases between. CDR3 loop: CASSPNPGQINQPQHF. In DNA form, the CDR3 reads TGCGCCAGCAGCCCAAACCCCGGACAGATCAATCAGCCCCAGCATTTT.

The chain links TRBV7-2 to TRBJ1-1, with D perhaps matching TRBD1 (5 bases). The CDR3 spans 15 residues. Germline loops: CDR1 SGHTA, CDR2 FQGNSA. V dropped 3 bases and J dropped 0 bases, with 11 bases sitting between them. In DNA form, the CDR3 reads TGTGCCAGCAGCTTCGGACACCCCATGAACACTGAAGCTTTCTTT. Amino acids: CASSFGHPMNTEAFF. Full variable domain (missing parts from reference TRBV7-2 and TRBJ1-1): GAGVSQSPSNKVTEKGKDVELRCDPISGHTALYWYRQSLGQGLEFLIYFQGNSAPDKSGLPSDRFSAERTGGSVSTLTIQRTQQEDSAVYLCASSFGHPMNTEAFFGQGTRLTVV.

V and J are TRBV4-3 and TRBJ2-1; D may be TRBD2 (5 bases). V shed 1 base and J shed 3 bases, with 16 bases lying between them. This CDR3 contains 17 residues. Germline CDR1 and CDR2: LGHNA and YSLEER. The chain's CDR3 is CASSQGSGGANYNEQFF. The CDR3 bases are TGCGCCAGCAGCCAAGGAAGCGGCGGAGCCAACTACAATGAGCAGTTCTTC.

V and J are TRBV25-1 and TRBJ2-5; TRBD2 aligns across 15 bases. The trim removed 0 bases at V and 4 bases at J, leaving 6 bases unmatched. CDR1 is MGHDK and CDR2 is SYGVNS in the germline V gene. This CDR3 region has 18 residues. Here the CDR3 reads CASSEYTPGLAGGETQYF. CDR3 sequence (DNA): TGTGCCAGCAGTGAATATACCCCGGGACTAGCGGGAGGAGAGACCCAGTACTTC.

This clone showed up just once. V is TRBV28 and J is TRBJ1-2; TRBD1 aligns across 7 bases. The CDR3 is 16 amino acids. The V and J ends lost 2 bases and 8 bases, in that order; junction bases with no gene match: 14. Germline loops: CDR1 MDHEN, CDR2 SYDVKM. The CDR3 DNA reads as TGTGCCAGCAGTTTAAAGGCCGGGCAGGGGGAGAGGGGCTACACCTTC. Amino acid sequence: CASSLKAGQGERGYTF.

The chain has TRBV28 and TRBJ2-1, with 12 bases identical to TRBD2. There are 13 residues in the CDR3. With 11 bases clipped from V and 8 bases from J, the junction kept 7 bases outside the gene matches. Germline V gene lookup returns CDR1 MDHEN and CDR2 SYDVKM. CDR3 nucleotide sequence: TGTGCCGGCCGACTAGCGGGAGCGGATGAGCAGTTCTTC. Its translation: CAGRLAGADEQFF. The full variable domain, in which reference TRBV28 and TRBJ2-1 provide the parts outside the CDR3, is DVKVTQSSRYLVKRTGEKVFLECVQDMDHENMFWYRQDPGLGLRLIYFSYDVKMKEKGDIPEGYSVSREKKERFSLILESASTNQTSMYLCAGRLAGADEQFFGPGTRLTVL.

The rearrangement uses TRBV30 and TRBJ2-7; D may be TRBD1 (7 bases). Between the trimmed V and J ends, which lost 1 base and 0 bases, there was a span of 19 bases. Germline-derived CDR1 and CDR2 are GTSNPN and SVGIG (reference sequence). The CDR3 length is 17 residues. The CDR3 sequence: CAWSGHDRVGLSYEQYF. For the CDR3, the DNA is TGTGCCTGGAGTGGTCACGACAGGGTGGGACTCTCCTACGAGCAGTACTTC. The full variable domain, in which reference TRBV30 and TRBJ2-7 provide the parts outside the CDR3, is SQTIHQWPATLVQPVGSPLSLECTVEGTSNPNLYWYRQAAGRGLQLLFYSVGIGQISSEVPQNLSASRPQDRQFILSSKKLLLSDSGFYLCAWSGHDRVGLSYEQYFGPGTRLTVT.

The genes are TRBV9 and TRBJ1-5; 10 bases map to TRBD1. J was trimmed by 0 bases and V by 2 bases; bases with no gene match: 23. Germline lookup yields CDR1 SGDLS and CDR2 YYNGEE. The CDR3 extends over 23 amino acids. DNA of the CDR3: TGTGCCAGCAGCGTCGGAGGACAGGGGGTCCTCCTTCCCGTTGGAAATAGCAATCAGCCCCAGCATTTT. It specifies CASSVGGQGVLLPVGNSNQPQHF.

This chain links TRBV30 with TRBJ1-6; perhaps TRBD1 as D (6 bases). CDR1 is GTSNPN, CDR2 SVGIG, per germline (reference sequence). The CDR3 sequence is 14 residues long. V lost 1 base and J lost 4, with 8 bases in between. The CDR3 sequence: CAWSEDSYNSPLHF. The CDR3, as DNA: TGTGCCTGGAGTGAGGACAGTTATAATTCACCCCTCCACTTT.

The gene calls are TRBV7-2 and TRBJ2-3; 11 nucleotides match TRBD2. This CDR3 spans 17 amino acids. J lost 6 bases, V lost 0 bases, and 8 bases had no gene match. The V gene's germline CDR1 is SGHTA and CDR2 FQGNSA. This chain's CDR3 is CASSLAPLAGGGDTQYF. In DNA, the CDR3 is TGTGCCAGCAGCTTAGCTCCCCTAGCGGGGGGAGGGGATACGCAGTATTTT.

In nucleotides, the CDR3 is TGTGCCAGCAGCTTGAGTCCTGGCACTGAAGCTTTCTTT. Protein: CASSLSPGTEAFF. The chain recombines TRBV7-9 with TRBJ1-1; no clear D gene. The CDR3 is 13 amino acids. The V gene's germline CDR1 is SEHNR and CDR2 FQNEAQ (reference sequence). Trimming left V 3 bases short and J 4 bases short, with 9 bases between.

This chain links TRBV7-2 with TRBJ2-3; D gene uncertain. The CDR3 is 14 amino acids. The V end was cut by 5 bases, the J end by 0 bases, with 9 bases between. Germline V gene sequence: CDR1 SGHTA, CDR2 FQGNSA. The CDR3 bases are TGTGCCAGCAGCACAAGAGGCAGCACAGATACGCAGTATTTT. Its translation: CASSTRGSTDTQYF.

The chain has TRBV11-2 and TRBJ1-4; 7 positions match TRBD1. The CDR3 runs 14 residues. Germline loops: CDR1 SGHAT, CDR2 FQNNGV. With 5 bases clipped from V and 7 bases from J, the junction kept 7 bases outside the gene matches. The CDR3 loop reads CASSPQGKGEKLFF. CDR3 in DNA: TGTGCCAGCAGCCCACAGGGGAAGGGTGAAAAACTGTTTTTT.

This rearrangement joins TRBV5-8 to TRBJ2-5; 9 nucleotides agree with TRBD1. The junction had 7 bases not matched to a gene; V was cut back by 4 bases and J by 3 bases. The CDR3 loop spans 15 amino acids. Germline lookup yields CDR1 SGHTS and CDR2 YDEGEE. The CDR3 bases are TGTGCCAGCAGCCCCGGGACAGGGAGAGAAGAGACCCAGTACTTC. As protein: CASSPGTGREETQYF.

The rearrangement links TRBV29-1 to TRBJ2-1; 9 bases match TRBD2. Germline CDR1 is SQVTM and CDR2 is ANQGSEA. V dropped 8 bases and J dropped 4; count of bases not matched to a gene: 6. This CDR3 region has 13 residues. CDR3 loop: CSLRTSAYNEQFF. CDR3 DNA sequence: TGCAGCCTCAGGACTAGCGCTTACAATGAGCAGTTCTTC.

Comment on this clone: Sequence at one end of the junction differs from germline and may be a read error. The CDR3 nucleotides read TGTGCCAGCAGCCCCCAGCTCAAGTGGGCCCTCTTC. Amino acids: CASSPQLKWALF. The chain joins TRBV7-2 to TRBJ1-2, with D hard to call. The germline CDR1 and CDR2 sequences are SGHTA and FQGNSA. This CDR3 has 12 amino acids.

Written as DNA, the CDR3 is TGTGCCAGCAGTTACTCCGCTAGCGGAACCTACGAGCAGTACTTC. Translation gives CASSYSASGTYEQYF. V gene TRBV6-5 combines with J gene TRBJ2-7; TRBD2 matches 7 bases. Per germline, CDR1 MNHEY and CDR2 SVGAGI. Germline trimming cut 0 bases from V and 2 bases from J; bases unmatched to any gene: 4. The CDR3 is 15 amino acids.

V is TRBV19 and J is TRBJ2-1, with 9 nucleotides matching TRBD2. This CDR3 spans 13 amino acids. The J segment lost 6 bases and the V segment lost 6 bases, leaving 3 bases of the junction unmatched. Germline V gene data show CDR1 as LNHDA and CDR2 as SQIVND (reference sequence). The CDR3 protein is CASSLAGPNEQFF. As DNA, the CDR3 is TGTGCCAGTAGCCTAGCGGGACCCAATGAGCAGTTCTTC.

The chain joins TRBV29-1 to TRBJ1-4; 8 bases align to TRBD1. This CDR3 region has 15 residues. From germline, CDR1 is SQVTM and CDR2 ANQGSEA. V was pared by 5 bases and J by 5 bases, with 10 bases of the junction left unmatched. CDR3 sequence reads: CSVQLTGVGNEKLFF. The CDR3 region has the DNA TGCAGCGTTCAACTGACAGGGGTCGGGAATGAAAAACTGTTTTTT. Based on the CDR3 plus reference TRBV29-1 and TRBJ1-4, the full variable domain is SAVISQKPSRDICQRGTSLTIQCQVDSQVTMMFWYRQQPGQSLTLIATANQGSEATYESGFVIDKFPISRPNLTFSTLTVSNMSPEDSSIYLCSVQLTGVGNEKLFFGSGTQLSVL.

The V call is TRBV30, the J call TRBJ2-3; 12 bases line up with TRBD2. The J segment lost 2 bases and the V segment lost 0 bases, leaving 9 bases of the junction unmatched. From germline, CDR1 is GTSNPN and CDR2 SVGIG (reference sequence). The length of the CDR3 is 18 residues. The CDR3 DNA reads TGTGCCTGGAGTGTCCTAGCGGGAGGGCCTGGGATCACAGATACGCAGTATTTT. Translated: CAWSVLAGGPGITDTQYF.